This entry lists 22 T cell receptor beta chains sequenced from one sample in a study of shared clonotypes between healthy human individuals. The data were produced by immunoSEQ multiplex PCR, yet TCRdb's version contains in-frame clones alone and is incomplete. The profile shows 400,000 to 550,000 clones, roughly 78% of them singletons. Sequencing used PBMCs. The receptors shown here come from a woman aged 40 to 50 in good health. Some clones in this sample may be carry-over from other donors' samples.

The chain couples TRBV9 to TRBJ2-3; no clear D gene. This CDR3 is built from 16 residues. The germline gives CDR1 SGDLS, CDR2 YYNGEE. Trimming removed 0 bases from V and 9 bases from J, with 20 bases in between. The DNA of the CDR3 is TGTGCCAGCAGCGTAGGCTCCACGGGCCTACGATTGACGCAGTATTTT. Residues: CASSVGSTGLRLTQYF.

In regard to this clone: Other DNA sequences in the same sample also yield this CDR3. The chain carries TRBV7-2 and TRBJ1-1, with a tentative D call TRBD1 (6 bases). V was clipped by 5 bases and J by 6 bases, with 10 bases between them. The CDR3 sequence is 12 residues long. Germline assignment: CDR1 SGHTA and CDR2 FQGNSA. CDR3 DNA sequence: TGTGCCAGCAGCCCCAGGGGAGCTGAAGCTTTCTTT. It yields the protein CASSPRGAEAFF.

The chain links TRBV7-2 to TRBJ2-3; 9 positions match TRBD2. The junction had 6 bases not matched to a gene; V was cut back by 2 bases and J by 0 bases. The CDR3 length is 17 residues. Germline V gene lookup returns CDR1 SGHTA and CDR2 FQGNSA. CDR3 nucleotide sequence: TGTGCCAGCAGCTTACCCGGCGGGAGGGTTAGCACAGATACGCAGTATTTT. Its translation is CASSLPGGRVSTDTQYF. The full variable domain, completed using reference TRBV7-2 and TRBJ2-3, is GAGVSQSPSNKVTEKGKDVELRCDPISGHTALYWYRQSLGQGLEFLIYFQGNSAPDKSGLPSDRFSAERTGGSVSTLTIQRTQQEDSAVYLCASSLPGGRVSTDTQYFGPGTRLTVL.

The rearrangement uses TRBV7-8 and TRBJ1-2; 7 bases line up with TRBD1. This CDR3 contains 13 residues. The germline gives CDR1 SGHVS, CDR2 FQNEAQ. The ends lost 7 bases at V and 7 bases at J; junction bases unmatched: 9. CDR3 sequence reads: CASNRQGEGGYTF. DNA of the CDR3: TGTGCCAGCAACCGACAGGGAGAGGGTGGCTACACCTTC.

The chain uses TRBV5-1 and TRBJ2-5; 8 bases line up with TRBD2. Germline CDR1 is SGHRS and CDR2 is YFSETQ. The CDR3 covers 14 residues. V lost 0 bases, J lost 4 bases, and 2 bases stayed unmatched. The CDR3 sequence: CASSLVLAGETQYF. The CDR3 coding sequence is TGCGCCAGCAGCTTGGTTCTAGCGGGAGAGACCCAGTACTTC.

Concerning this clone itself: Other DNA sequences in this specimen translate into the identical CDR3. The V and J genes are TRBV9 and TRBJ2-7, with 13 bases fitting TRBD2. After removal of 0 bases from V and 4 bases from J, the junction contained 1 base not matched to a gene. The CDR3 consists of 15 residues. CDR1 and CDR2 (germline): SGDLS, YYNGEE. CDR3 region: CASSVGLAGGYEQYF. CDR3 bases: TGTGCCAGCAGCGTAGGACTAGCGGGAGGATACGAGCAGTACTTC.

This clone has just a few counts. V and J are TRBV29-1 and TRBJ1-2; D is perhaps TRBD1 (6 bases). The V and J ends lost 7 bases and 2 bases respectively, with 17 bases between them. The CDR3 runs 14 residues. Germline values: CDR1 SQVTM, CDR2 ANQGSEA. CDR3 sequence reads: CSALSPGTNYGYTF. The CDR3 DNA sequence: TGCAGCGCCCTATCCCCCGGGACAAACTATGGCTACACCTTC. Filled out from reference TRBV29-1 and TRBJ1-2, the complete variable domain reads SAVISQKPSRDICQRGTSLTIQCQVDSQVTMMFWYRQQPGQSLTLIATANQGSEATYESGFVIDKFPISRPNLTFSTLTVSNMSPEDSSIYLCSALSPGTNYGYTFGSGTRLTVV.

Turning to this clone: A much larger clone lies a single base off, so this may be a read error. This same CDR3 is encoded by further DNA sequences in the sample. The chain employs TRBV2 and TRBJ1-1; unclear D gene. This CDR3 is 15 amino acids long. The V and J ends lost 6 bases and 1 base respectively, with 15 bases between them. Germline V gene lookup returns CDR1 SNHLY and CDR2 FYNNEI. CDR3 loop: CASRVGLIQNTEAFF. DNA of the CDR3: TGTGCCAGCAGGGTAGGATTGATCCAGAACACTGAAGCTTTCTTT.

The CDR3 spells CASSLSHSYEQYF. The CDR3 DNA reads as TGTGCCAGCAGCCTGAGCCACTCCTACGAGCAGTACTTC. This chain connects TRBV4-2 to TRBJ2-7; D unresolved. CDR1 is LGHNA, CDR2 YNFKEQ, per germline. The CDR3 extends over 13 amino acids. V lost 4 bases, J lost 0 bases, and 7 bases lay in between.

The sample holds a few counts of this clone. This is likely an artifact of a read error, given a far larger clone one base away. This CDR3 is missing its conserved last phenylalanine or tryptophan, likely due to a read error. The J gene is TRBJ2-6, the V gene TRBV19, with 9 bases lining up with TRBD2. The CDR3 totals 16 residues. Germline V gene lookup returns CDR1 LNHDA and CDR2 SQIVND (reference sequence). With V trimmed by 4 bases and J by 1 base, 2 bases remained unmatched. The CDR3 here is CASSSSGGSGANVLTL. The CDR3 DNA reads as TGTGCCAGTAGTAGTAGCGGGGGTTCTGGGGCCAACGTCCTGACTTTA.

Comments on this clone: This likely reflects a read error, since a far larger clone is one base away. This specimen includes other DNA sequences encoding the same CDR3. The rearrangement uses TRBV5-1 and TRBJ1-1, with 7 positions matching TRBD1. The CDR3 has 15 residues. Looked up from germline, CDR1 is SGHRS and CDR2 is YFSETQ. The CDR3 reads CASSLATGPHTEAFF. The CDR3 DNA reads TGCGCCAGCAGCTTGGCGACAGGGCCCCACACTGAAGCCTTCTTT.

The J gene is TRBJ1-2, the V gene TRBV11-2; D is unclear. This CDR3 region has 14 residues. Germline loops: CDR1 SGHAT, CDR2 FQNNGV. The V gene lost 3 bases and the J gene lost 2 bases, with 10 bases spanning the gap. CDR3 DNA: TGTGCCAGCAGCTTTCCGGGGAAGAACTATGGCTACACCTTC. Protein product: CASSFPGKNYGYTF.

The chain has TRBV7-3 and TRBJ1-2, with 8 bases identical to TRBD1. Germline CDR1 is SGHTA and CDR2 is FQGTGA. The length of the CDR3 is 15 residues. After removal of 1 base from V and 4 bases from J, the junction contained 5 bases not matched to a gene. The CDR3 region is CASSLRQGSIYGYTF. The CDR3 DNA reads as TGTGCCAGCAGCTTAAGACAGGGGAGTATCTATGGCTACACCTTC.

This chain uses TRBV4-1 with TRBJ2-7, with a tentative D call TRBD1 (6 bases). There are 16 residues in the CDR3. Germline CDR1 is MGHRA and CDR2 is YSYEKL. The V gene lost 0 bases and the J gene lost 5 bases, with 17 bases spanning the gap. In DNA form, the CDR3 reads TGCGCCAGCAGCCAAGAATGGCTGGGGGCGAGCCACGAGCAGTACTTC. It yields the protein CASSQEWLGASHEQYF.

The chain carries TRBV15 and TRBJ2-5, with TRBD2 as a possible D gene (5 bases). Germline lookup yields CDR1 LNHNV and CDR2 YYDKDF (reference sequence). The ends were cut back, 1 base at V and 5 bases at J, with 8 bases in the middle. CDR3 length equals 13 residues. The CDR3 coding sequence is TGTGCCACCAGCAGAGGAACGGGGGAGACCCAGTACTTC. This encodes CATSRGTGETQYF.

V is TRBV19 and J is TRBJ2-7, with a tentative D call TRBD1 (5 bases). Germline V gene sequence: CDR1 LNHDA, CDR2 SQIVND (reference sequence). This CDR3 has 14 residues. Deletions cut 2 bases from V and 6 bases from J, with 14 bases between. The CDR3 DNA is TGTGCCAGTAGTATACAAGGGGCCTGGAGCGAGCAGTACTTC. Translation: CASSIQGAWSEQYF.

This clone showed up many times. In the same sample, other DNA sequences code for this CDR3. The chain recombines TRBV4-3 with TRBJ2-3, with 9 bases fitting TRBD1. The CDR3 covers 14 residues. V lost 1 base and J lost 5; bases outside the gene matches: 1. In germline, CDR1 is LGHNA, CDR2 YSLEER. CDR3 sequence: CASSQGTGVDTQYF. Written as DNA, the CDR3 is TGCGCCAGCAGCCAAGGGACAGGGGTAGATACGCAGTATTTT.

The rearrangement joins TRBV19 to TRBJ2-1; D perhaps matches TRBD2 (6 bases). The germline V and J ends were trimmed by 4 bases and 6 bases, with 10 bases remaining between them. This CDR3 region has 13 residues. Germline CDR1 LNHDA, CDR2 SQIVND (reference sequence). CDR3 sequence: CASSTTSLNEQFF. The CDR3 DNA reads TGTGCCAGTAGTACGACTAGTCTCAATGAGCAGTTCTTC.

This chain uses TRBV19 with TRBJ1-3; D unresolved. The CDR3 has 16 amino acids. Germline CDR1 is LNHDA and CDR2 is SQIVND (reference sequence). Trimming removed 5 bases from V and 0 bases from J, with 14 bases in between. The CDR3 sequence: CASSLLPDISGNTIYF. CDR3 DNA sequence: TGTGCCAGTAGTCTCCTCCCGGATATCTCTGGAAACACCATATATTTT.

This chain links TRBV15 with TRBJ1-1; D unclear. CDR1 and CDR2 (germline): LNHNV, YYDKDF (reference sequence). The CDR3 has 21 residues. V was shortened by 5 bases and J by 0 bases, with 31 bases between the two germline ends. DNA for the CDR3: TGTGCCACCAGCGGGCCGGTACCTCCTAGTAGAAAAGAGGCGCTGAACACTGAAGCTTTCTTT. This encodes CATSGPVPPSRKEALNTEAFF.

The chain couples TRBV19 to TRBJ1-5; D remains ambiguous. The CDR3 sequence is 12 residues long. Germline V CDR1 and CDR2: LNHDA, SQIVND (reference sequence). Trimming stripped 1 base from V and 9 bases from J, with 7 bases between. CDR3 in amino acids: CASSIVRRPQHF. CDR3 bases: TGTGCCAGTAGTATAGTCCGACGGCCCCAGCATTTT.

The chain couples TRBV5-6 to TRBJ2-7; perhaps TRBD2 as D (6 bases). The CDR3 has 15 amino acids. Germline lookup yields CDR1 SGHDT and CDR2 YYEEEE. V was pared by 6 bases and J by 1 base, with 17 bases between. The CDR3 sequence: CASTFGGLVSYEQYF. The CDR3 DNA reads TGTGCCAGCACCTTTGGGGGACTTGTGTCCTACGAGCAGTACTTC. Full variable domain (rest looked up from reference TRBV5-6 and TRBJ2-7): DAGVTQSPTHLIKTRGQQVTLRCSPKSGHDTVSWYQQALGQGPQFIFQYYEEEERQRGNFPDRFSGHQFPNYSSELNVNALLLGDSALYLCASTFGGLVSYEQYFGPGTRLTVT.